A single sample is the source of the 16 T cell receptor beta chains below, sequenced in a study of blood T cell repertoires in COVID-19. Clones were sequenced by immunoSEQ multiplex PCR, and TCRdb holds only the in-frame ones, with some missing. The sample consists of some 250,000 clones, roughly nine tenths of them appearing once. The source material was peripheral blood. These receptors were collected from a woman in her thirties with COVID-19, enrolled during active disease.

J is TRBJ2-1 and V is TRBV29-1; 7 bases agree with TRBD2. Trimming removed 4 bases from V and 7 bases from J; junction bases left unmatched: 10. Germline V gene sequence: CDR1 SQVTM, CDR2 ANQGSEA. This CDR3 region has 14 residues. The CDR3 is CSVGAGLEDNEQFF. The DNA of the CDR3 is TGCAGCGTTGGTGCAGGACTAGAGGATAATGAGCAGTTCTTC.

This rearrangement joins TRBV6-5 to TRBJ2-1; no reliable D call. The CDR3 has 14 residues. Trimming shortened V by 6 bases and J by 10 bases, and 19 bases separated the two germline ends. Germline CDR1 and CDR2: MNHEY and SVGAGI. The CDR3 region is CASRPLRGFLEQFF. The CDR3 DNA reads as TGTGCCAGCAGACCACTGAGAGGCTTCTTGGAGCAGTTCTTC.

The gene calls are TRBV4-1 and TRBJ2-2; a possible D gene is TRBD2 (6 bases). The CDR3 has 16 amino acids. V lost 0 bases, J lost 7 bases, and 15 bases lay in between. Germline lookup yields CDR1 MGHRA and CDR2 YSYEKL. The CDR3 loop is CASSQDRRAYGGELFF. In nucleotides, the CDR3 is TGCGCCAGCAGCCAAGATCGGAGGGCGTACGGCGGGGAGCTGTTTTTT.

This chain uses TRBV3-1 (or the pseudogene TRBV3-2) with TRBJ2-1; no definite D call. With 1 base removed from V and 0 bases from J, the gap between germline ends came to 7 bases. CDR3 length: 15 amino acids. The germline CDR1 and CDR2 sequences are LGHDT and YNNKEL (reference sequence). The CDR3 DNA reads as TGTGCCAGCAGCCAAGCCACTGACTCCTACAATGAGCAGTTCTTC. It yields the protein CASSQATDSYNEQFF.

The gene calls are TRBV19 and TRBJ2-1; TRBD2 agrees at 13 bases. This CDR3 contains 17 residues. The trim removed 7 bases at V and 7 bases at J, leaving 13 bases unmatched. CDR1 is LNHDA, CDR2 SQIVND, per germline (reference sequence). CDR3: CASKRQLAGGLGNEQFF. CDR3 nucleotides: TGTGCCAGTAAAAGACAACTAGCGGGGGGGCTCGGGAATGAGCAGTTCTTC.

The CDR3 DNA is TGCGCCAGCAGCTCCCTATATCCGACAGGGATAGGCTATGGCTACACCTTC. Translated: CASSSLYPTGIGYGYTF. The gene calls are TRBV5-1 and TRBJ1-2, with 7 positions matching TRBD1. CDR1 is SGHRS, CDR2 YFSETQ, per germline. The CDR3 has 17 amino acids. The junction had 15 bases not matched to a gene; V was cut back by 3 bases and J by 4 bases. Combining the CDR3 with reference TRBV5-1 and TRBJ1-2 gives the whole variable domain KAGVTQTPRYLIKTRGQQVTLSCSPISGHRSVSWYQQTPGQGLQFLFEYFSETQRNKGNFPGRFSGRQFSNSRSEMNVSTLELGDSALYLCASSSLYPTGIGYGYTFGSGTRLTVV.

This chain links TRBV6-1 with TRBJ1-3; D gene unclear. From germline, CDR1 is MNHNS and CDR2 SASEGT. V was clipped by 1 base and J by 2 bases, with 9 bases between them. The CDR3 has 15 amino acids. The CDR3 DNA reads TGTGCCAGCAGTGAAGGCGGAAGTGCTGGAAACACCATATATTTT. Translated: CASSEGGSAGNTIYF.

The chain recombines TRBV30 with TRBJ2-5; weak D call: TRBD1 (5 bases). The V end was cut by 0 bases, the J end by 9 bases, with 17 bases between. There are 14 residues in the CDR3. The germline CDR1 and CDR2 sequences are GTSNPN and SVGIG (reference sequence). Written as DNA, the CDR3 is TGTGCCTGGAGTGTACAGGCCGGCATTCTGCCCCAGTACTTC. This gives the protein CAWSVQAGILPQYF.

The rearrangement links TRBV4-1 to TRBJ2-7, with 10 nucleotides matching TRBD1. J gave up 3 bases and V 4 bases, and 6 bases lay outside the gene matches. There are 15 residues in the CDR3. Germline V gene lookup returns CDR1 MGHRA and CDR2 YSYEKL. CDR3 sequence reads: CASSLTGTGVYEQYF. The CDR3 DNA follows: TGCGCCAGCAGCCTTACCGGGACAGGGGTCTACGAGCAGTACTTC.

This clone was recorded only once. The gene calls are TRBV6-4 and TRBJ2-7; 8 positions agree with TRBD1. The length of the CDR3 is 18 residues. The J segment lost 1 base and the V segment lost 7 bases, leaving 18 bases of the junction unmatched. Germline loops: CDR1 MRHNA, CDR2 SNTAGT. CDR3 sequence reads: CASNNPQGAKFPSYEQYF. The CDR3 nucleotides are TGTGCCAGCAACAACCCGCAGGGGGCGAAGTTCCCTTCCTACGAGCAGTACTTC.

This clone has only one observation. The chain couples TRBV9 to TRBJ2-3; 13 nucleotides line up with TRBD2. Germline V gene sequence: CDR1 SGDLS, CDR2 YYNGEE. The V gene end was trimmed by 3 bases and the J gene end by 1 base; junction bases not matched to a gene: 8. The CDR3 covers 18 residues. CDR3 coding DNA: TGTGCCAGCAGCGCACTAGCGGGGGGGTACTCCCGCACAGATACGCAGTATTTT. Its translation: CASSALAGGYSRTDTQYF.

The gene calls are TRBV6-1 and TRBJ1-5, with TRBD1 matching 7 bases. V shed 2 bases, J shed 5 bases, and the junction held 3 bases outside the gene matches. In germline, CDR1 is MNHNS, CDR2 SASEGT. CDR3 length equals 14 residues. This CDR3 reads CASSEKQGYQPQHF. Here the CDR3 DNA reads TGTGCCAGCAGTGAAAAACAGGGGTATCAGCCCCAGCATTTT.

This CDR3 is CASSSSNRAYEQYF. The CDR3 region has the DNA TGCGCCAGCAGCTCGTCAAACAGGGCGTACGAGCAGTACTTC. This sequence joins TRBV5-1 and TRBJ2-7; maybe TRBD1 (6 bases). The germline V gene has CDR1 SGHRS and CDR2 YFSETQ. The CDR3 has 14 amino acids. V shed 3 bases and J shed 4 bases, with 14 bases lying between them.

V gene TRBV19 combines with J gene TRBJ2-2, with D possibly matching TRBD1 (5 bases). The CDR3 runs 14 residues. Germline assignment: CDR1 LNHDA and CDR2 SQIVND (reference sequence). The V and J ends lost 7 bases and 1 base respectively, with 10 bases between them. The CDR3 loop is CASTARVNTGELFF. CDR3 nucleotide sequence: TGTGCCAGTACGGCCAGGGTGAACACCGGGGAGCTGTTTTTT.

V and J are TRBV5-1 and TRBJ1-4; 8 bases match TRBD1. Trimming at V came to 0 bases and at J to 3 bases, leaving 10 bases not matched to a gene. In germline, CDR1 is SGHRS, CDR2 YFSETQ. This CDR3 is built from 18 residues. As DNA, the CDR3 is TGCGCCAGCAGCTTGGGCTTGGGCAGGGGGCCTCCTAATGAAAAACTGTTTTTT. Protein: CASSLGLGRGPPNEKLFF.

Here the CDR3 reads CASSISGRGRSEAFF. Here the CDR3 DNA reads TGTGCCAGTAGTATTAGTGGGAGAGGCCGCTCTGAAGCTTTCTTT. This chain joins TRBV19 and TRBJ1-1, with D unresolved. CDR3 length: 15 amino acids. From germline, CDR1 is LNHDA and CDR2 SQIVND (reference sequence). Trimming stripped 3 bases from V and 6 bases from J, with 17 bases between. The variable domain in full, completed from reference TRBV19 and TRBJ1-1, reads DGGITQSPKYLFRKEGQNVTLSCEQNLNHDAMYWYRQDPGQGLRLIYYSQIVNDFQKGDIAEGYSVSREKKESFPLTVTSAQKNPTAFYLCASSISGRGRSEAFFGQGTRLTVV.